This is a list of T cell receptor beta chains from one sample in a study of Tregs in tolerant kidney transplant recipients. Produced via immunoSEQ multiplex PCR; TCRdb's table is partial and in-frame only. Among about 18,000 clones listed, 82% were seen once. The sequenced sample consisted of Tregs from blood. Every receptor here comes from a human donor in good health. Each CDR3 is given with its conserved first and last residue. The order of the fields is D gene, J gene, clone size, V gene, CDR3 protein, CDR3 DNA. A D gene is named only where the DNA matches it firmly. Some rows mark clone size as missing; the rest say once, few, many or name a class of expanded clone.

>-|TRBJ2-3|once|TRBV6-6
CASRRGDTQYF
TGTGCCAGCAGGAGGGGAGATACGCAGTATTTT
>-|TRBJ2-3|once|TRBV7-6
CASAELTYTDTQYF
TGTGCCAGCGCCGAGCTAACCTACACAGATACGCAGTATTTT
>TRBD2|TRBJ2-4|-|TRBV2
CASLAGGGNIQYF
TGTGCCAGTCTAGCGGGAGGGGGAAACATTCAGTACTTC
>-|TRBJ2-1|-|TRBV10-3
CAISESEKRNEQFF
TGTGCCATCAGTGAGTCTGAAAAGCGCAATGAGCAGTTCTTC
>-|TRBJ2-7|-|TRBV10-3
CAIRQGYEQYF
TGTGCCATCAGACAGGGCTACGAGCAGTACTTC
>TRBD1|TRBJ1-4|-|TRBV5-1
CASKRTGEEEKLFF
TGCGCCAGCAAAAGGACAGGGGAAGAAGAAAAACTGTTTTTT
>TRBD1|TRBJ1-4|-|TRBV6-5
CASSYRGQAYNEKLFF
TGTGCCAGCAGTTATAGGGGACAGGCGTATAATGAAAAACTGTTTTTT
>-|TRBJ1-3|-|TRBV4-3
CASSQDSSNTIYF
TGCGCCAGCAGCCAGGACAGTTCAAACACCATATATTTT
>-|TRBJ2-7|-|TRBV11-2
CASSLGRAEQYF
TGTGCCAGCAGCTTGGGCCGTGCGGAGCAGTACTTC
>-|TRBJ2-3|medium-sized|TRBV7-9
CASSLGLPPTDTQYF
TGTGCCAGCAGCTTAGGTCTACCACCCACAGATACGCAGTATTTT
>TRBD1|TRBJ1-5|-|TRBV2
CASSGVQGDQPQHF
TGTGCCAGCAGTGGGGTACAGGGGGATCAGCCCCAGCATTTT
>-|TRBJ1-3|-|TRBV5-1
CASSLARGNTIYF
TGCGCCAGCAGCTTGGCCCGGGGAAACACCATATATTTT
>-|TRBJ2-3|-|TRBV5-1
CASSLRQATDTQYF
TGCGCCAGCAGCTTGAGGCAGGCGACAGATACGCAGTATTTT
>-|TRBJ1-2|-|TRBV5-1
CASSAGGSQYGYTF
TGCGCCAGCAGCGCGGGGGGGAGCCAGTATGGCTACACCTTC
>-|TRBJ1-2|once|TRBV5-6
CASSFGNMNYGYTF
TGTGCCAGCAGCTTTGGGAACATGAACTATGGCTACACCTTC
>TRBD1|TRBJ2-7|-|TRBV29-1
CSVGGQGYEQYF
TGCAGCGTGGGGGGACAGGGCTACGAGCAGTACTTC
>TRBD1|TRBJ1-2|-|TRBV9
CASSEMGQGLGHTF
TGTGCCAGCAGCGAGATGGGACAGGGCCTAGGGCACACCTTC
>-|TRBJ1-1|few|TRBV4-1
CASSQVDMGFLNSEAFF
TGCGCCAGCAGCCAAGTTGATATGGGATTTTTGAATTCTGAAGCTTTCTTT
>-|TRBJ2-5|-|TRBV7-3
CASSFGASGQETQYF
TGTGCCAGCAGCTTCGGGGCAAGCGGTCAAGAGACCCAGTACTTC
>-|TRBJ2-2|-|TRBV5-1
CASSFLTGQRINTGELFF
TGCGCCAGCAGCTTTTTGACCGGACAGAGGATAAACACCGGGGAGCTGTTTTTT
>TRBD1|TRBJ1-4|-|TRBV27
CASSEWTGTKAKKLFF
TGTGCCAGCAGTGAGTGGACAGGTACGAAGGCTAAAAAACTGTTTTTT
>TRBD1|TRBJ1-3|-|TRBV7-2
CASSFDRARGNTIYF
TGTGCCAGCAGCTTTGACAGGGCGCGCGGAAACACCATATATTTT
>-|TRBJ2-3|-|TRBV13
CASSFGLSEGDTQYF
TGTGCCAGCAGCTTTGGGCTTTCGGAGGGAGATACGCAGTATTTT
>TRBD2|TRBJ2-2|-|TRBV12-5
CASAPTSGGSTGELFF
TGTGCTAGTGCCCCTACTAGCGGGGGGAGCACCGGGGAGCTGTTTTTT
>-|TRBJ2-2|-|TRBV19
CASSKRGQTTGELFF
TGTGCCTCCAGTAAGCGGGGACAGACCACCGGGGAGCTGTTTTTT
>-|TRBJ1-2|-|TRBV10-3
CATSNGTPLNYGYTF
TGTGCCACCTCCAACGGGACCCCACTTAACTATGGCTACACCTTC
>TRBD2|TRBJ2-3|-|TRBV6-1
CASSALAGGTDTQYF
TGTGCCAGCAGTGCCTTAGCGGGGGGAACAGATACGCAGTATTTT
>TRBD1|TRBJ2-7|-|TRBV11-3
CASSLAAGTGSYEQYF
TGTGCCAGCAGCTTGGCTGCCGGGACAGGTTCCTACGAGCAGTACTTC